The 13 T cell receptor beta chains listed next were all sequenced from one sample in a study of T-cell memory formation after mild COVID-19. MiXCR, applied by TCRdb to the 5' RACE reads, yields one record per CDR3 protein. The sample carries 95,000 to 120,000 distinct CDR3 sequences, about 24% recorded once. Sequencing was carried out using PBMCs or a T cell subset sorted from them (not recorded which). All receptors derive from a man aged 18 to 30 who had mild COVID-19 (a few samples of this study predate the infection). Cell type and time point are not known.

This chain connects TRBV6-6 to TRBJ2-3, with D possibly matching TRBD1 (5 bases). The CDR3 has 15 amino acids. Germline V CDR1 and CDR2: MNHNY, SVGAGI (reference sequence). Trimming left V 3 bases short and J 2 bases short, with 12 bases between. CDR3 nucleotide sequence: TGTGCCAGCAGTTATAGAGGCAGGGTCACAGATACGCAGTATTTT. Protein product: CASSYRGRVTDTQYF.

CDR3 nucleotides: TGTGCCAGCAGTTACACACCAGGGTTTAGAATGGGTGGCTACACCTTC. It translates to CASSYTPGFRMGGYTF. The chain has TRBV6-6 and TRBJ1-2, with D possibly TRBD1 on 5 matching bases. V was pared by 2 bases and J by 7 bases, with 20 bases between. Germline V gives CDR1 MNHNY, CDR2 SVGAGI (reference sequence). The CDR3 consists of 16 residues.

V and J are TRBV7-8 and TRBJ2-5, with 8 bases that match TRBD1. V gave up 2 bases and J gave up 6 bases; unmatched junction bases: 8. This CDR3 spans 15 amino acids. Germline values: CDR1 SGHVS, CDR2 FQNEAQ. As DNA, the CDR3 is TGTGCCAGCAGCTTAATGGGGACAGGTCAAAAGACCCAGTACTTC. Translation: CASSLMGTGQKTQYF.

This clonotype was counted between two and nine times. This chain joins TRBV6-2 or TRBV6-3 and TRBJ2-7; 7 positions agree with TRBD1. Per the germline V gene, CDR1 is MNHEY and CDR2 is SVGEGT. This CDR3 has 15 residues. Trimming cost V 0 bases and J 6 bases; bases outside gene matches: 8. CDR3 sequence: CASSYSTADRREQYV. CDR3 bases: TGTGCCAGCAGTTACTCGACTGCGGACAGGCGCGAGCAGTACGTC.

In its sample, this clonotype was seen a few times. This sequence joins TRBV30 and TRBJ2-7, with a tentative D call TRBD2 (5 bases). The ends were cut back, 5 bases at V and 7 bases at J, with 18 bases in the middle. This CDR3 has 13 residues. Germline CDR1 reads GTSNPN; CDR2 reads SVGIG (reference sequence). CDR3 region: CAWLRAPSWEQYF. The CDR3 DNA follows: TGTGCCTGGTTGCGGGCACCCAGTTGGGAGCAGTACTTC.

Ten or more counts support this clonotype. The chain recombines TRBV11-1 with TRBJ2-3; 8 positions agree with TRBD1. The CDR3 is 15 residues long. With V trimmed by 2 bases and J by 6 bases, 7 bases remained unmatched. CDR1 and CDR2 (germline): SGHAT, FQDESV (reference sequence). As DNA, the CDR3 is TGTGCCAGCAGCTTACCCAGGGGGCTTGGGGATACGCAGTATTTT. This codes for CASSLPRGLGDTQYF. Combining the CDR3 with reference TRBV11-1 and TRBJ2-3 gives the whole variable domain EAEVAQSPRYKITEKSQAVAFWCDPISGHATLYWYRQILGQGPELLVQFQDESVVDDSQLPKDRFSAERLKGVDSTLKIQPAELGDSAMYLCASSLPRGLGDTQYFGPGTRLTVL.

The chain recombines TRBV5-1 with TRBJ1-1, with 8 bases that match TRBD1. Unmatched junction bases numbered 6, after V lost 4 bases and J lost 1 base. Germline CDR1 SGHRS, CDR2 YFSETQ. The CDR3 loop spans 15 amino acids. The CDR3 nucleotides read TGCGCCAGCAGCGCAGGACAGGGAGGGAACACTGAAGCTTTCTTT. Protein: CASSAGQGGNTEAFF.

V and J are TRBV6-2 or TRBV6-3 and TRBJ2-6; 9 bases are a match to TRBD1. Germline CDR1 and CDR2: MNHEY and SVGEGT. The CDR3 sequence is 17 residues long. V trimming: 4 bases; J trimming: 0 bases; junction bases outside the gene matches: 4. The CDR3 sequence is CASSLGQGISGANVLTF. In DNA, the CDR3 is TGTGCCAGCAGTTTAGGACAGGGGATCTCTGGGGCCAACGTCCTGACTTTC.

This clonotype was detected many times. The rearrangement links TRBV28 to TRBJ2-1; 9 bases fit TRBD1. V shed 4 bases and J 10 bases; nucleotides not matched to a gene: 5. Germline V gene lookup returns CDR1 MDHEN and CDR2 SYDVKM. The CDR3 sequence is 13 residues long. CDR3 residues: CASSSGTGNEQFF. The CDR3 DNA follows: TGTGCCAGCAGTTCCGGGACAGGGAACGAGCAGTTCTTC.

This chain connects TRBV29-1 to TRBJ2-1; either TRBD1 or TRBD2 may supply D (5 bases each). Trimming shortened V by 0 bases and J by 9 bases, and 12 bases separated the two germline ends. Looked up from germline, CDR1 is SQVTM and CDR2 is ANQGSEA. This CDR3 region has 13 residues. The CDR3 loop is CSVEEIGTSEQFF. The CDR3 bases are TGCAGCGTTGAAGAAATCGGGACCTCTGAGCAGTTCTTC.

The CDR3 DNA is TGTGCCAGCAGCGTAGATGGAGGGCGGAATGAGCAGTTCTTC. Amino acids: CASSVDGGRNEQFF. The gene calls are TRBV9 and TRBJ2-1, with D possibly matching TRBD2 (6 bases). Between the trimmed V and J ends, which lost 0 bases and 7 bases, there was a span of 11 bases. The germline V gene encodes CDR1 SGDLS and CDR2 YYNGEE. CDR3 length equals 14 residues.

This clonotype was counted between two and nine times. This chain links TRBV12-3 or TRBV12-4 with TRBJ2-3, with D possibly matching TRBD1 (5 bases). The ends were cut back, 4 bases at V and 4 bases at J, with 12 bases in the middle. This CDR3 is built from 14 residues. The CDR3 nucleotides read TGTGCCAGCAGTTCCCGCGTGGGGCCAGATACGCAGTATTTT. Translation: CASSSRVGPDTQYF.

The sample holds a few counts of this clonotype. The rearrangement uses TRBV7-9 and TRBJ2-3; 9 nucleotides agree with TRBD2. Germline lookup yields CDR1 SEHNR and CDR2 FQNEAQ (reference sequence). The CDR3 has 14 residues. Unmatched junction bases numbered 3, after V lost 7 bases and J lost 1 base. CDR3 coding DNA: TGTGCCAGCAAGCCTAGCGGGGGCACAGATACGCAGTATTTT. It translates to CASKPSGGTDTQYF.